Listed below are T cell receptor beta chains from one sample, sequenced in a study of T cell repertoires in cytomegalovirus infection. TCRdb redid the calling of the reads with MiXCR, one entry per CDR3 protein. The table records fewer than 200,000 distinct CDR3 sequences, about 22% of them present only once. These receptors' targets are unknown. The sequencing here drew on CD8+ T cells from cultured PBMCs, taken from culture after CMV antigen stimulation. The source of these receptors is a human donor in good health (CMV status not recorded). Some clones in this sample may be carry-over from other donors' samples. CDR3s include the opening cysteine and the closing phenylalanine or tryptophan. D genes are given only for firm matches. Size is stated for part of the rows, as once, few or many counts, or as a class when the clone is expanded.

.,.,TRBV7-2,TRBJ1-5,CASSFSQGLNQPQHF,TGTGCCAGCAGCTTCTCCCAAGGGTTGAATCAGCCCCAGCATTTT
.,few,TRBV19,TRBJ2-7,CASSVFGTVDSYEQYF,TGTGCCAGTAGTGTATTCGGGACGGTGGACTCCTACGAGCAGTACTTC
.,few,TRBV4-3,TRBJ1-1,CASSQEKGKTEAFF,TGCGCCAGCAGCCAAGAGAAGGGGAAGACTGAAGCTTTCTTT
.,few,TRBV7-8,TRBJ2-1,CASSLSRYSEQFF,TGTGCCAGCAGCTTGTCTAGATATAGTGAGCAGTTCTTC
.,.,TRBV7-2,TRBJ1-5,CASSLRRGEPQHF,TGTGCCAGCAGCCTGCGTCGGGGGGAGCCCCAGCATTTT
TRBD1,.,TRBV7-2,TRBJ2-2,CASSLVRDRGRMDTGELFF,TGTGCCAGCAGCTTAGTTCGGGACAGGGGGCGGATGGACACCGGGGAGCTGTTTTTT
.,.,TRBV19,TRBJ2-2,CASTVARNTGELFF,TGTGCCAGTACCGTAGCGAGGAACACCGGGGAGCTGTTTTTT
TRBD1,few,TRBV7-2,TRBJ2-6,CASSPDRVSGVLTF,TGTGCCAGCAGCCCCGACAGGGTTAGTGGCGTCCTGACTTTC
.,.,TRBV6-5,TRBJ1-1,CASSYFGGTEAFF,TGTGCCAGCAGTTATTTCGGGGGAACTGAAGCTTTCTTT
.,.,TRBV5-6,TRBJ1-6,CASSLPLPNSPLHF,TGTGCCAGCAGCTTGCCGCTACCAAATTCACCCCTCCACTTT
TRBD1,few,TRBV7-9,TRBJ2-7,CASSGDRGGSYEQYF,TGTGCCAGCAGCGGAGACAGGGGGGGTTCCTACGAGCAGTACTTC
.,.,TRBV4-1,TRBJ1-5,CASSQEATPVDQPQHF,TGCGCCAGCAGCCAAGAAGCGACCCCTGTAGATCAGCCCCAGCATTTT
.,few,TRBV30,TRBJ1-5,CAWSVYLGRNQPQHF,TGTGCCTGGAGTGTTTATTTAGGTCGAAATCAGCCCCAGCATTTT
.,few,TRBV7-2,TRBJ2-7,CASKQFYEQYF,TGTGCCAGCAAGCAATTCTACGAGCAGTACTTC
.,few,TRBV13,TRBJ2-1,CASSRPGERGEQFF,TGTGCCAGCAGCCGGCCCGGGGAAAGGGGGGAGCAGTTCTTC
.,few,TRBV20-1,TRBJ2-1,CSARDRGARIYNEQFF,TGCAGTGCTAGAGATAGGGGGGCGCGGATCTACAATGAGCAGTTCTTC
.,.,TRBV6-6,TRBJ2-2,CASSYIIANTGELFF,TGTGCCAGCAGTTACATCATCGCGAACACCGGGGAGCTGTTTTTT
.,.,TRBV9,TRBJ1-2,CASTGTTANYGYTF,TGTGCCAGCACCGGGACGACAGCTAACTATGGCTACACCTTC
.,few,TRBV7-9,TRBJ2-7,CASSSGFRVSYEQYF,TGTGCCAGCAGCTCCGGTTTTCGGGTATCCTACGAGCAGTACTTC
.,.,TRBV6-2/TRBV6-3,TRBJ2-7,CASSWGSFGYEQYF,TGTGCCAGCAGTTGGGGGTCCTTTGGGTACGAGCAGTACTTC
TRBD1,.,TRBV7-2,TRBJ1-4,CASSLIGTGYEKLFF,TGTGCCAGCAGCTTAATCGGGACAGGGTATGAAAAACTGTTTTTT
.,.,TRBV29-1,TRBJ2-5,CSVIQKETQYF,TGCAGCGTTATTCAGAAAGAGACCCAGTACTTC
.,.,TRBV7-9,TRBJ2-7,CASSSTNYEQYF,TGTGCCAGCAGCTCGACGAACTACGAGCAGTACTTC
TRBD2,few,TRBV19,TRBJ2-1,CASTGLAGGNEQFF,TGTGCCAGTACAGGACTAGCGGGGGGAAATGAGCAGTTCTTC
.,.,TRBV20-1,TRBJ2-1,CSARDGRGTGEQFF,TGCAGTGCTAGAGATGGCAGGGGTACTGGTGAGCAGTTCTTC
TRBD1,few,TRBV6-1,TRBJ1-5,CASSDDREGVYSNQPQHF,TGTGCCAGCAGTGATGACAGGGAGGGGGTATATAGCAATCAGCCCCAGCATTTT
.,few,TRBV7-9,TRBJ1-4,CASSFSLDPTNEKLFF,TGTGCCAGCAGCTTTTCTTTGGACCCGACTAATGAAAAACTGTTTTTT
TRBD1,few,TRBV12-3/TRBV12-4,TRBJ1-4,CASSLRGPGEKLFF,TGTGCCAGCAGTTTAAGGGGGCCGGGGGAAAAACTGTTTTTT
TRBD1,many,TRBV9,TRBJ1-2,CASSAPGQGITRYGYTF,TGTGCCAGCAGCGCGCCGGGACAGGGGATAACTCGTTATGGCTACACCTTC
.,few,TRBV7-9,TRBJ1-1,CASSLAGKLNTEAFF,TGTGCCAGCAGCCTGGCGGGGAAACTGAACACTGAAGCTTTCTTT
.,many,TRBV27,TRBJ2-7,CASSLYMGYEQYF,TGTGCCAGCAGTTTATACATGGGCTACGAGCAGTACTTC
.,.,TRBV19,TRBJ1-2,CASSIKGSYYGYTF,TGTGCCAGTAGTATAAAGGGTAGTTACTATGGCTACACCTTC
TRBD1,few,TRBV6-2/TRBV6-3,TRBJ2-1,CASSYWAQGSPEQFF,TGTGCCAGCAGTTACTGGGCACAGGGGTCCCCTGAGCAGTTCTTC
.,.,TRBV12-3/TRBV12-4,TRBJ1-5,CASSLEGRIGNQPQHF,TGTGCCAGCAGTTTGGAGGGGAGGATTGGCAATCAGCCCCAGCATTTT
TRBD1,many,TRBV4-1,TRBJ1-3,CASSQTGLGNTIYF,TGCGCCAGCAGCCAGACAGGGTTGGGAAACACCATATATTTT
TRBD1,few,TRBV5-4,TRBJ1-2,CASSLAVQGPSGYTF,TGTGCCAGCAGCTTGGCAGTACAGGGGCCCTCTGGCTACACCTTC
.,.,TRBV7-9,TRBJ2-5,CASSFQAQETQYF,TGTGCCAGCAGCTTCCAGGCCCAAGAGACCCAGTACTTC
.,few,TRBV2,TRBJ2-5,CASRVLDYQETQYF,TGTGCCAGCAGAGTACTAGATTACCAAGAGACCCAGTACTTC
TRBD2,few,TRBV2,TRBJ2-2,CAKGTSGYTGELFF,TGTGCCAAAGGGACTAGCGGATACACCGGGGAGCTGTTTTTT
.,.,TRBV12-3/TRBV12-4,TRBJ2-1,CASSQTVAEQFF,TGTGCCAGCAGCCAGACCGTCGCCGAGCAGTTCTTC
TRBD2,once,TRBV4-1,TRBJ2-1,CASSQEPLAGGPPHNEQFF,TGCGCCAGCAGCCAGGAACCACTAGCGGGAGGCCCCCCACACAATGAGCAGTTCTTC
.,few,TRBV12-3/TRBV12-4,TRBJ1-4,CASMAATKEKLFF,TGTGCCAGCATGGCAGCGACTAAGGAAAAACTGTTTTTT
.,few,TRBV12-3/TRBV12-4,TRBJ1-1,CASSPPQGLNTEAFF,TGTGCCAGCAGTCCCCCACAGGGCTTGAACACTGAAGCTTTCTTT
.,.,TRBV7-2,TRBJ1-2,CASSFLHPGYTF,TGTGCCAGCAGCTTCCTACACCCCGGCTACACCTTC
.,.,TRBV5-1,TRBJ2-7,CASSLAWQGPTSYEQYF,TGCGCCAGCAGCTTGGCATGGCAGGGACCTACCTCCTACGAGCAGTACTTC
.,few,TRBV7-9,TRBJ1-2,CASSSNTPRDYGYTF,TGTGCCAGCAGCTCTAATACCCCCCGGGACTATGGCTACACCTTC
.,many,TRBV7-8,TRBJ2-2,CASSSASNTGELFF,TGTGCCAGCAGCTCCGCTTCGAACACCGGGGAGCTGTTTTTT
.,.,TRBV9,TRBJ1-1,CASSVESLNTEAFF,TGTGCCAGCAGCGTAGAGAGCCTGAACACTGAAGCTTTCTTT
TRBD1,.,TRBV6-2/TRBV6-3,TRBJ1-1,CASNLQGVTEAFF,TGTGCCAGCAACCTACAGGGGGTGACTGAAGCTTTCTTT
TRBD1,few,TRBV20-1,TRBJ1-5,CSASTGEQPQHF,TGCAGTGCTAGTACAGGGGAGCAGCCCCAGCATTTT
.,few,TRBV20-1,TRBJ1-4,CSARPDRATNEKLFF,TGCAGTGCTAGACCTGACAGAGCAACTAATGAAAAACTGTTTTTT
.,.,TRBV4-3,TRBJ2-1,CASSQVGGPTVDEQFF,TGCGCCAGCAGCCAAGTAGGGGGGCCCACGGTCGATGAGCAGTTCTTC
.,few,TRBV6-5,TRBJ1-2,CASSYSSGQYYGYTF,TGTGCCAGCAGTTACTCATCCGGACAGTACTATGGCTACACCTTC
.,few,TRBV7-2,TRBJ1-4,CASSPRSGVNEKLFF,TGTGCCAGCAGCCCCCGGAGTGGGGTTAATGAAAAACTGTTTTTT